The next 32 T cell receptor beta chains were all read from a single sample in a study of T-cell reconstitution after alpha-beta-depleted transplantation in children (dated by TCRdb to about 2016). Libraries were prepared through PCR. TCRdb lists the instrument as Illumina HiSeq 2500. TCR libraries were prepared with molecular barcoding, using unique molecular identifiers to normalize TCRbeta repertoire quantification. TCRdb passed the public sequencing reads through fastp at Q25 and MiXCR, retaining productive beta sequences. One record per CDR3 amino acid sequence lists the most common genes and DNA. This sample is represented by 440,000 or so distinct CDR3 sequences; roughly a tenth of them were singletons. The ten largest make up approximately 5% of the sample. Sequenced material: PBMCs from the stem cell graft donor, taken from the stem cell graft. All receptors come from a human donor who donated a stem cell graft to a child with acute myeloid leukemia.

This clonotype was detected a few times. The gene calls are TRBV5-1 and TRBJ2-5; D remains unclear. Germline lookup yields CDR1 SGHRS and CDR2 YFSETQ. V shed 0 bases and J shed 1 base, with 7 bases lying between them. This CDR3 region has 14 residues. CDR3 sequence reads: CASSLVLPQETQYF. CDR3 DNA: TGCGCCAGCAGCTTGGTACTACCCCAAGAGACCCAGTACTTC.

V usage is TRBV20-1 and J usage is TRBJ2-7; TRBD2 matches at 10 bases. The germline V gene has CDR1 DFQATT and CDR2 SNEGSKA (reference sequence). J gave up 6 bases and V 0 bases, and 8 bases lay outside the gene matches. The CDR3 spans 15 residues. CDR3 nucleotide sequence: TGCAGTGCTAGAGATCTGGCTAGCGGGGGTCCCGAGCAGTACGTC. Protein sequence: CSARDLASGGPEQYV.

This clonotype was counted a few times. The gene calls are TRBV6-5 and TRBJ1-2, with 7 bases fitting TRBD1. The CDR3 runs to 15 residues. The germline V gene has CDR1 MNHEY and CDR2 SVGAGI. The J segment lost 4 bases and the V segment lost 4 bases, leaving 9 bases of the junction unmatched. The CDR3 loop reads CASSSPGQVLYGYTF. CDR3 DNA: TGTGCCAGCAGTTCCCCCGGACAGGTTCTCTATGGCTACACCTTC.

This clonotype has ten or more counts. The V call is TRBV6-2 or TRBV6-3, the J call TRBJ1-2; 11 bases match TRBD1. Germline CDR1 reads MNHEY; CDR2 reads SVGEGT. The CDR3 is made up of 15 amino acids. With 6 bases clipped from V and 6 bases from J, the junction kept 9 bases outside the gene matches. The DNA for the CDR3 is TGTGCCAGCAGAGACCCGGGACAGGGGGTCGATGGCTACACCTTC. It is translated as CASRDPGQGVDGYTF.

The V gene is TRBV7-9, the J gene TRBJ1-6; D not resolved. CDR1 and CDR2 from the germline V gene are SEHNR and FQNEAQ (reference sequence). CDR3 length: 14 amino acids. Trimming removed 2 bases at V and 5 bases at J, with 7 bases between. CDR3 bases: TGTGCCAGCAGCTTAAGAGGGAATAATTCACCCCTCCACTTT. Translation gives CASSLRGNNSPLHF.

For the CDR3, the DNA is TGTGCCAGCAGCCAAGTAGCGGGGGGGCCTCAGTATTTT. Translation gives CASSQVAGGPQYF. This chain connects TRBV3-1 to TRBJ2-3; 11 positions match TRBD2. The ends lost 1 base at V and 12 bases at J; junction bases unmatched: 3. Germline values: CDR1 LGHDT, CDR2 YNNKEL (reference sequence). The CDR3 covers 13 residues.

J is TRBJ2-2 and V is TRBV5-1; 9 bases are shared with TRBD2. From germline, CDR1 is SGHRS and CDR2 YFSETQ. This CDR3 is built from 15 residues. With 6 bases clipped from V and 4 bases from J, the junction kept 7 bases outside the gene matches. CDR3 DNA: TGCGCCAGCACCGTCTCAGCGGGAGGCACCGGGGAGCTGTTTTTT. Translating it yields CASTVSAGGTGELFF.

This clonotype was found once. In DNA, the CDR3 is TGTGCCTGGAGCGGGTGGGCCTCTGGGGGGCACAATGAGCAGTTCTTC. Translation gives CAWSGWASGGHNEQFF. This chain uses TRBV30 with TRBJ2-1, with D perhaps TRBD1 or TRBD2 (6 bases each). This CDR3 has 16 residues. V was pared by 3 bases and J by 5 bases, with 20 bases between. Germline V gene lookup returns CDR1 GTSNPN and CDR2 SVGIG (reference sequence).

This clonotype came up a few times. The CDR3 loop is CASSSAGTHYGYTF. The CDR3 nucleotides are TGCGCCAGCAGCTCCGCCGGGACGCACTATGGCTACACCTTC. The gene calls are TRBV5-1 and TRBJ1-2; D might be TRBD1 (5 bases). This CDR3 has 14 residues. Germline V gene lookup returns CDR1 SGHRS and CDR2 YFSETQ. V dropped 3 bases and J dropped 3 bases, with 12 bases sitting between them.

In its sample, this clonotype was seen a few times. The CDR3 spells CSVESQGNNYGYTF. The CDR3 nucleotides read TGCAGCGTTGAAAGTCAGGGGAATAACTATGGCTACACCTTC. The chain has TRBV29-1 and TRBJ1-2; possibly TRBD1 for D (6 bases). With 2 bases removed from V and 1 base from J, the gap between germline ends came to 11 bases. The V gene's germline CDR1 is SQVTM and CDR2 ANQGSEA. This CDR3 has 14 residues. The full variable domain, with the rest looked up from reference TRBV29-1 and TRBJ1-2, is SAVISQKPSRDICQRGTSLTIQCQVDSQVTMMFWYRQQPGQSLTLIATANQGSEATYESGFVIDKFPISRPNLTFSTLTVSNMSPEDSSIYLCSVESQGNNYGYTFGSGTRLTVV.

This clonotype was found many times. The rearrangement links TRBV12-3 or TRBV12-4 to TRBJ2-5; D might be TRBD2 (5 bases). The length of the CDR3 is 12 residues. V was cut by 8 bases and J by 4 bases, with 11 bases left in between. As DNA, the CDR3 is TGTGCCAGCCGGAGGCTGGGAGAGACCCAGTACTTC. It translates to CASRRLGETQYF.

This clonotype occurred many times. The chain recombines TRBV7-2 with TRBJ2-1; the match to TRBD2 covers 9 bases. The CDR3 sequence is 15 residues long. The V segment lost 0 bases and the J segment 6 bases; nucleotides outside the gene matches: 3. Germline V lookup: CDR1 SGHTA, CDR2 FQGNSA. CDR3 in amino acids: CASSLASGSFNEQFF. CDR3 DNA sequence: TGTGCCAGCAGCTTAGCTAGCGGGAGTTTCAATGAGCAGTTCTTC.

This clonotype was detected many times. The gene calls are TRBV7-2 and TRBJ2-5, with D possibly being TRBD1 (6 bases). Germline V gene data show CDR1 as SGHTA and CDR2 as FQGNSA. This CDR3 is 13 amino acids long. V was pared by 6 bases and J by 1 base, with 9 bases between. The CDR3 DNA sequence: TGTGCCAGCAGACAGGGTGGCCAAGAGACCCAGTACTTC. As protein: CASRQGGQETQYF.

This chain uses TRBV5-1 with TRBJ2-7; possibly TRBD2 for D (6 bases). The V gene's germline CDR1 is SGHRS and CDR2 YFSETQ. CDR3 length equals 15 residues. The V and J ends lost 4 bases and 6 bases respectively, with 20 bases between them. The CDR3 DNA follows: TGCGCCAGCAGCCACGAGCGGAGGAGGGGTTCCGAGCAGTACTTC. Amino acid sequence: CASSHERRRGSEQYF. Full variable domain (missing parts from reference TRBV5-1 and TRBJ2-7): KAGVTQTPRYLIKTRGQQVTLSCSPISGHRSVSWYQQTPGQGLQFLFEYFSETQRNKGNFPGRFSGRQFSNSRSEMNVSTLELGDSALYLCASSHERRRGSEQYFGPGTRLTVT.

The chain joins TRBV20-1 to TRBJ2-5; D perhaps matches TRBD2 (5 bases). Germline-derived CDR1 and CDR2 are DFQATT and SNEGSKA (reference sequence). There are 12 residues in the CDR3. Between the trimmed V and J ends, which lost 3 bases and 2 bases, there was a span of 7 bases. CDR3 residues: CSASTGQETQYF. CDR3 bases: TGCAGTGCTAGTACGGGACAAGAGACCCAGTACTTC.

This chain joins TRBV6-1 and TRBJ2-7; D not resolved. Trimming took off 3 bases at V and 2 bases at J, with 5 bases between the two ends. The CDR3 is made up of 12 amino acids. Per germline, CDR1 MNHNS and CDR2 SASEGT. CDR3: CASSEVTYEQYV. The DNA of the CDR3 is TGTGCCAGCAGTGAGGTTACCTACGAGCAGTACGTC.

The table lists this clonotype with a few counts. V usage is TRBV6-1 and J usage is TRBJ1-6, with D perhaps TRBD1 (5 bases). Germline lookup yields CDR1 MNHNS and CDR2 SASEGT. The V end was cut by 5 bases, the J end by 4 bases, with 15 bases between. The length of the CDR3 is 16 residues. This chain's CDR3 is CASSKEQGWYNSPLHF. As DNA, the CDR3 is TGTGCCAGCAGTAAGGAGCAGGGATGGTATAATTCACCCCTCCACTTT.

The chain is built from TRBV18 and TRBJ1-4; unclear D gene. This CDR3 region has 15 residues. CDR1 and CDR2 from the germline V gene are KGHSH and LQKENI. The V end lost 0 bases, the J end lost 0 bases, and 5 bases lay between the germline ends. The CDR3 DNA reads as TGTGCCAGCTCACCACCATCGGCAACTAATGAAAAACTGTTTTTT. It codes for CASSPPSATNEKLFF.

CDR3 bases: TGCGCCAGCAGCTTGGGCAGCGGGCCCACGGAGCAGTACTTC. The encoded protein is CASSLGSGPTEQYF. The V gene is TRBV5-1, the J gene TRBJ2-7, with D possibly matching TRBD2 (6 bases). In germline, CDR1 is SGHRS, CDR2 YFSETQ. This CDR3 region has 14 residues. The V gene lost 0 bases and the J gene lost 7 bases, with 14 bases spanning the gap.

The chain is built from TRBV7-2 and TRBJ2-4; TRBD2 matches 7 bases. The germline gives CDR1 SGHTA, CDR2 FQGNSA. J gave up 0 bases and V 5 bases, and 7 bases lay outside the gene matches. The CDR3 consists of 16 residues. The CDR3 DNA sequence: TGTGCCAGCAGCCCAGAGTGGACTAGAGCCAAAAACATTCAGTACTTC. Its translation is CASSPEWTRAKNIQYF.

V usage is TRBV6-5 and J usage is TRBJ2-1, with D possibly matching TRBD1 (5 bases). V gave up 0 bases and J gave up 10 bases, with 10 bases separating them. The CDR3 runs 13 residues. Germline CDR1 reads MNHEY; CDR2 reads SVGAGI. CDR3 DNA: TGTGCCAGCAGTTACTCGATACAGGCAGAGCAGTTCTTC. Translated, it gives CASSYSIQAEQFF.

This clonotype has more than one count but fewer than ten. The genes are TRBV20-1 and TRBJ2-1, with 7 bases identical to TRBD1. The V gene's germline CDR1 is DFQATT and CDR2 SNEGSKA (reference sequence). The CDR3 has 16 amino acids. With 6 bases clipped from V and 0 bases from J, the junction kept 11 bases outside the gene matches. The CDR3 loop reads CSAPIDRASSYNEQFF. The CDR3 DNA sequence: TGCAGTGCCCCAATCGACAGGGCAAGCTCCTACAATGAGCAGTTCTTC.

This clonotype was observed a few times. CDR3 protein: CASSPLWGAGTDTQYF. CDR3 coding DNA: TGTGCCAGCAGCCCTCTGTGGGGGGCTGGGACAGATACGCAGTATTTT. The chain combines TRBV3-1 with TRBJ2-3; D is tentatively TRBD1 or TRBD2 (6 bases each). V lost 4 bases and J 3 bases, leaving 17 bases between the germline ends. The germline CDR1 and CDR2 sequences are LGHDT and YNNKEL (reference sequence). This CDR3 spans 16 amino acids.

The V gene is TRBV11-3, the J gene TRBJ2-1; 8 nucleotides align to TRBD2. With 5 bases clipped from V and 5 bases from J, the junction kept 11 bases outside the gene matches. Germline assignment: CDR1 SGHNT and CDR2 YENEEA. CDR3 length: 16 residues. CDR3 loop: CASSLTLSGIDNEQFF. CDR3 nucleotides: TGTGCCAGCAGCCTCACCCTTAGCGGGATCGACAATGAGCAGTTCTTC.

V gene TRBV7-2 combines with J gene TRBJ2-7, with D perhaps TRBD2 (5 bases). Germline V gene lookup returns CDR1 SGHTA and CDR2 FQGNSA. The CDR3 extends over 13 amino acids. The ends were cut back, 4 bases at V and 3 bases at J, with 10 bases in the middle. The CDR3 bases are TGTGCCAGCAGCTCAGCGGACCGCTACGAGCAGTACTTC. This translates into CASSSADRYEQYF.

The chain uses TRBV15 and TRBJ2-3; 7 nucleotides line up with TRBD1. The germline gives CDR1 LNHNV, CDR2 YYDKDF (reference sequence). The CDR3 covers 14 residues. The ends lost 6 bases at V and 1 base at J; junction bases unmatched: 4. This CDR3 is CATSTGTGTDTQYF. The CDR3 coding sequence is TGTGCCACCAGTACAGGGACAGGCACAGATACGCAGTATTTT.

This clonotype occurred many times. The chain has TRBV20-1 and TRBJ1-3; unclear D gene. Trimming pared 1 base from V and 4 bases from J, leaving 8 bases between. Germline V gives CDR1 DFQATT, CDR2 SNEGSKA (reference sequence). The CDR3 covers 13 residues. The CDR3, as DNA: TGCAGTGCTAGAGTCTCGGGAGGAAACACCATATATTTT. As protein: CSARVSGGNTIYF.

This sequence joins TRBV6-1 and TRBJ2-7; TRBD1 matches 7 bases. Germline CDR1 is MNHNS and CDR2 is SASEGT. This CDR3 has 14 residues. With V trimmed by 4 bases and J by 5 bases, 8 bases remained unmatched. CDR3 nucleotide sequence: TGTGCCAGCAGTGTCGGGACAGCCTCGGACGAGCAGTACTTC. It encodes CASSVGTASDEQYF.

This clonotype has only a few counts. The rearrangement uses TRBV5-1 and TRBJ2-2, with D perhaps matching TRBD2 (5 bases). The CDR3 is made up of 14 amino acids. V was shortened by 4 bases and J by 3 bases, with 10 bases between the two germline ends. The germline V gene encodes CDR1 SGHRS and CDR2 YFSETQ. CDR3 sequence reads: CASSRTRDTGELFF. CDR3 nucleotides: TGCGCCAGCAGCAGAACTAGGGACACCGGGGAGCTGTTTTTT.

The chain has TRBV6-2 or TRBV6-3 and TRBJ2-2; 8 nucleotides match TRBD1. The CDR3 totals 16 residues. Germline V lookup: CDR1 MNHEY, CDR2 SVGEGT. J lost 1 base, V lost 3 bases, and 4 bases had no gene match. The CDR3 reads CASSYDDRGNTGELFF. CDR3 in DNA: TGTGCCAGCAGTTATGACGACAGGGGGAACACCGGGGAGCTGTTTTTT.

This clonotype was seen a few times. The chain combines TRBV19 with TRBJ2-1; D gene unclear. V was cut by 8 bases and J by 10 bases, with 12 bases left in between. The CDR3 is made up of 11 amino acids. Germline assignment: CDR1 LNHDA and CDR2 SQIVND (reference sequence). The CDR3 DNA reads as TGTGCCAGTCTGGCCCGAGGCGAGCAGTTCTTC. Its translation: CASLARGEQFF.

The rearrangement joins TRBV20-1 to TRBJ1-5; 7 nucleotides agree with TRBD1. CDR3 length: 16 amino acids. The germline V gene encodes CDR1 DFQATT and CDR2 SNEGSKA (reference sequence). V lost 2 bases, J lost 4 bases, and 11 bases stayed unmatched. CDR3: CSARPQHRGPNQPQHF. The DNA for the CDR3 is TGCAGTGCTAGACCTCAGCACAGGGGTCCTAATCAGCCCCAGCATTTT.